This T cell receptor beta chain was sequenced during a study of blood T cell repertoires in COVID-19. In the study overall: The samples span acute and convalescent COVID-19 from the United States, Italy and Spain.

The CDR3 is made up of 15 amino acids. Germline CDR1 SGHAT, CDR2 FQNNGV. V shed 3 bases, J shed 2 bases, and the junction held 7 bases outside the gene matches. Seattle's cohort entered during active infection and was followed longitudinally. Authors' analysis steps: Reference gene primer amplification gave estimated nucleated cell counts. Only in-frame clones appear in the TCRdb table, and some are missing; sequencing was by immunoSEQ multiplex PCR. Clone size and V and J calls were adopted from that table, with D and trimming inferred from the DNA. This table has over 250,000 clones, 80% to 95% appearing once.

The chain employs TRBV11-2 and TRBJ2-7; 7 positions match TRBD2. The receptor was derived from a person in their late teens or twenties with COVID-19, enrolled during active disease. Sequencing was performed on peripheral blood. The CDR3: CASSLGGRTAYEQYF. CDR3 sequence (DNA): TGTGCCAGCAGCTTGGGCGGGAGAACGGCCTACGAGCAGTACTTC. Supplemented by reference TRBV11-2 and TRBJ2-7, the full variable domain reads EAGVAQSPRYKIIEKRQSVAFWCNPISGHATLYWYQQILGQGPKLLIQFQNNGVVDDSQLPKDRFSAERLKGVDSTLKIQPAKLEDSAVYLCASSLGGRTAYEQYFGPGTRLTVT.